This T cell receptor (beta chain) came from a study of T cells in Graves' hyperthyroidism and ophthalmopathy (dated by TCRdb to the late 2010s). Background on the whole study: TCR V-J signatures able to tell the groups apart were searched for in a discovery cohort of some 97 patients, of whom 40 to 45 had Graves' ophthalmopathy and around 56 had stable Graves' hyperthyroidism. An independent validation cohort of around 20 hyperthyroidism patients and 17 patients who later progressed to ophthalmopathy tested prospective prediction of ophthalmopathy. For training and testing, the roughly 93 patients in the discovery cohort were randomly divided in a 7:3 ratio. According to the paper, TCR Vbeta CDR3 sequencing was carried out on 120 to 150 peripheral blood samples, which came from fewer than 50 ophthalmopathy, fewer than 80 hyperthyroidism and some 17 progressor patients. In about six Graves' hyperthyroidism patients, the study also compared T-cell repertoires from thyroid tissue with T-cell repertoires from blood. After blood sampling, hyperthyroidism patients were treated with methimazole at a starting dose of 30 mg daily, and ophthalmopathy patients were treated with high-dose intravenous methylprednisolone.

Stable Graves' hyperthyroidism was defined as the absence of progression to ophthalmopathy over 18 months of follow-up. Hyperthyroidism patients were aged 18 to 65 years and newly diagnosed, with disease duration of less than 2 months. Any patient with an uncontrolled infection, another autoimmune disease, pregnancy or lactation was excluded. Clinical symptoms, serum thyroxine and TRAb, thyroid ultrasound, and orbital computed tomography formed the basis for the diagnoses. Total RNA was extracted with Trizol reagent, and quality was checked on an Agilent 2100 Bioanalyzer. On the study overall, not on this receptor specifically: A model built on a 13 V-J signature distinguished ophthalmopathy from stable hyperthyroidism, reaching 85% to 90% sensitivity and 81.08% specificity in cross-validation and 80%/75% in testing. Blood samples also contained most of the expanded thyroid clonotypes (frequency above 0.001), which suggests that blood repertoires may reflect thyroid immune responses. In validation, progression to ophthalmopathy was predicted by the model with nearly 71% sensitivity and 72.22% specificity, a median of approximately 6.5 months before onset. Sample size was not statistically predetermined, and blinding of investigators to group allocation was not performed.

Amplification of TCR beta CDR3 regions was carried out from RNA transcripts. For the first round of RT-PCR on the TCR CDR3, the HTBI primer set was used together with the Qiagen OneStep RT-PCR kit. Libraries were constructed in a second round of multiplex PCR, after which size selection and purification were carried out. Sequencing of the libraries was done on an Illumina HiSeq2000 using paired-end 100 bp reads. From the authors' description of their analysis: SOAPnuke was used to process the raw data, removing reads that contained adapters or uncalled bases, had a mean Phred below 15, or lacked an exact match to the constant primer or identifier. COPE v1.2.5 was used to merge the high-quality paired reads, and each unique nucleotide sequence was defined as a clonotype. MiTCR v1.1 was used to align the clonotypes against IMGT TRBV, TRBD and TRBJ reference segments. The analysis included only V-J combinations with a frequency above 0.0001, which together covered 98% to 99.2% of the repertoires. A TCS score was defined as the ratio of F50 (clonal expansion) to E x V (chaos), with BLOSUM62-based TCRdist applied between CDR3 peptides within each V-J. Welch's t-statistics and random forest reduced several hundred V-J features to around 14, which were used in a naive Bayes classifier (R e1071). The public reads were reanalyzed by TCRdb: fastp trimming at Q25, MiXCR alignment, in-frame beta chains only. Rows merge per CDR3 protein into single entries with the most common DNA and genes. Clone size and V and J calls follow TCRdb, not the original study. The sample table shows some 510,000 distinct CDR3 sequences, and around 42% are seen once. The top ten hold 8.2% of the sample.

This clonotype has a single count. This clone's antigen is unknown. No per-base quality is available; no much larger clone lies one base away. One read alone lends weak support. Its CDR3 holds 15 amino acids, cysteine through phenylalanine. Only CDR3 DNA is held: 45 bases, read in frame from base 1. Cut back by 1 base and 0 bases, the V and J ends lie 9 bases apart. The sequence derives from a woman aged 18-29 years with Graves' hyperthyroidism. Donor details come from another sample of the same person, matched by shared clones. This receptor chain uses TRBV12-3 or TRBV12-4 and TRBJ1-1, with an unclear D gene assignment. The material sequenced was peripheral blood or thyroid tissue (not recorded which). The CDR3 sequence is CASSLGTVLNTEAFF. The sequenced DNA: TGTGCCAGCAGTTTAGGTACGGTTTTGAACACTGAAGCTTTCTTT.